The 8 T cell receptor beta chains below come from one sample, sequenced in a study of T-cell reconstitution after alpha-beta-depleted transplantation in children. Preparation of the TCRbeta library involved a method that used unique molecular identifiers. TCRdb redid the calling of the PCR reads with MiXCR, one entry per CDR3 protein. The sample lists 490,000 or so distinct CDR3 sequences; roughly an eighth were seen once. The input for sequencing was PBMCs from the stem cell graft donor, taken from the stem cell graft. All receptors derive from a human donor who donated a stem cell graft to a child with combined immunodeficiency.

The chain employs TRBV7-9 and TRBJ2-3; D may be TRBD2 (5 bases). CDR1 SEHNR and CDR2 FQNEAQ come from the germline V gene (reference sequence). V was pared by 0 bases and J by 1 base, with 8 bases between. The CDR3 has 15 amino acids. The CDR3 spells CASSLAGDGTDTQYF. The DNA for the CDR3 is TGTGCCAGCAGCTTAGCGGGAGACGGCACAGATACGCAGTATTTT.

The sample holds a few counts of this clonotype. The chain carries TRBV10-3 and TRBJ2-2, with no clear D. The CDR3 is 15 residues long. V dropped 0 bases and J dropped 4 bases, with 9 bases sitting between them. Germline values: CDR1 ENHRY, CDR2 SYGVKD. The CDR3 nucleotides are TGTGCCATCAGTGAGTCGTTGGCGGTCACCGGGGAGCTGTTTTTT. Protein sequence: CAISESLAVTGELFF.

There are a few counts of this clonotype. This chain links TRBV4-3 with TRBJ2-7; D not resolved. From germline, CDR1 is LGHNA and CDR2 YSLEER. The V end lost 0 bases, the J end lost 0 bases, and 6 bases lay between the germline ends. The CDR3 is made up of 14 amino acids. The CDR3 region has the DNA TGCGCCAGCAGCCAAGACAGGCTCTCCTACGAGCAGTACTTC. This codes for CASSQDRLSYEQYF.

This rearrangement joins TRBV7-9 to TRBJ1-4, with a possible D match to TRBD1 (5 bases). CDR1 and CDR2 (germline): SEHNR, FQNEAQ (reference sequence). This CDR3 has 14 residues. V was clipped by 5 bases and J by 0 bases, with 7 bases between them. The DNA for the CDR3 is TGTGCCAGCAGCGCAGGGCCAACTAATGAAAAACTGTTTTTT. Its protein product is CASSAGPTNEKLFF. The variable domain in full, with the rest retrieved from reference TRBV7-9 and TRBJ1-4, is DTGVSQNPRHKITKRGQNVTFRCDPISEHNRLYWYRQTLGQGPEFLTYFQNEAQLEKSRLLSDRFSAERPKGSFSTLEIQRTEQGDSAMYLCASSAGPTNEKLFFGSGTQLSVL.

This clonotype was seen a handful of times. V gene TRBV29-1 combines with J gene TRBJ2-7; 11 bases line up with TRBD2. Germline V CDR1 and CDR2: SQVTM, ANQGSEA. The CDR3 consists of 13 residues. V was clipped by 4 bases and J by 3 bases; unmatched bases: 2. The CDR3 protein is CSVVGTSGYEQYF. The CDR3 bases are TGCAGCGTTGTTGGGACTAGCGGCTACGAGCAGTACTTC.

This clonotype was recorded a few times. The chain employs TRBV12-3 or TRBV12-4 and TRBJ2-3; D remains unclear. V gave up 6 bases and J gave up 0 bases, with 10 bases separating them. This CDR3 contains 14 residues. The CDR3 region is CASSSARSTDTQYF. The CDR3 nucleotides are TGTGCCAGCAGCTCAGCTCGGAGCACAGATACGCAGTATTTT.

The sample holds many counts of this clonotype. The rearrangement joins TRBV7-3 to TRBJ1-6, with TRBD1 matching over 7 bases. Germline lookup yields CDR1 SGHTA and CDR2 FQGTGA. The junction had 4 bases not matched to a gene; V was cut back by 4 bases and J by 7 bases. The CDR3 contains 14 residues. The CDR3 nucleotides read TGTGCCAGCAGCTCCACAGGGGAAAATTCACCCCTCCACTTT. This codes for CASSSTGENSPLHF.

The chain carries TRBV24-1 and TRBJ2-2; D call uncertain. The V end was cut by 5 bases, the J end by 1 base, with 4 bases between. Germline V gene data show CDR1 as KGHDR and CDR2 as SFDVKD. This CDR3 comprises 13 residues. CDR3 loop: CATSAENTGELFF. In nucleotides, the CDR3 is TGTGCCACCAGTGCCGAGAACACCGGGGAGCTGTTTTTT.